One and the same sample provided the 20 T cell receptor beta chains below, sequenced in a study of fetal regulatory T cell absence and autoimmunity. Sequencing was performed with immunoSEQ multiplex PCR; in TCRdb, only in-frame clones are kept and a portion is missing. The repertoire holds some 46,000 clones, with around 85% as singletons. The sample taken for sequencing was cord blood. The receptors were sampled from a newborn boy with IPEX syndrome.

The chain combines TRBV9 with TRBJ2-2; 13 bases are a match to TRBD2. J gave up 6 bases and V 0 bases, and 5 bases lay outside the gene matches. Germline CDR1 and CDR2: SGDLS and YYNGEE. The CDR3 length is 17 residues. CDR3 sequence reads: CASSVDWTSGSAGELFF. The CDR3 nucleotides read TGTGCCAGCAGCGTAGATTGGACTAGCGGGAGTGCCGGGGAGCTGTTTTTT.

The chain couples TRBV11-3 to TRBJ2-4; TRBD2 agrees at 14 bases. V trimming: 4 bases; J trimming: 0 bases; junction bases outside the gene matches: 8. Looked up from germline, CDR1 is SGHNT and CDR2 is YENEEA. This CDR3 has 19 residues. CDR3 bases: TGTGCCAGCAGCTCCAGGACTAGCGGGAGGCCACTAGCCAAAAACATTCAGTACTTC. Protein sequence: CASSSRTSGRPLAKNIQYF. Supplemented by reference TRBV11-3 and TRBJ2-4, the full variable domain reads EAGVVQSPRYKIIEKKQPVAFWCNPISGHNTLYWYLQNLGQGPELLIRYENEEAVDDSQLPKDRFSAERLKGVDSTLKIQPAELGDSAVYLCASSSRTSGRPLAKNIQYFGAGTRLSVL.

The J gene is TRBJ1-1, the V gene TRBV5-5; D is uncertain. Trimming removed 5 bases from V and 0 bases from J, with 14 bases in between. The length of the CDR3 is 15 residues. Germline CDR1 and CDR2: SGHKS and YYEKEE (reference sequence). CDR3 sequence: CASRREGFMNTEAFF. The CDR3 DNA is TGTGCCAGCAGGAGGGAGGGTTTCATGAACACTGAAGCTTTCTTT.

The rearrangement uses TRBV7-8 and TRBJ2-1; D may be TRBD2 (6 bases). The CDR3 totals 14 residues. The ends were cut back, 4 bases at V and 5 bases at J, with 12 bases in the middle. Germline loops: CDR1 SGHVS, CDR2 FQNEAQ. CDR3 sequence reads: CASSSLDYHNEQFF. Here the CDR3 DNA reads TGTGCCAGCAGCTCACTGGACTACCACAATGAGCAGTTCTTC.

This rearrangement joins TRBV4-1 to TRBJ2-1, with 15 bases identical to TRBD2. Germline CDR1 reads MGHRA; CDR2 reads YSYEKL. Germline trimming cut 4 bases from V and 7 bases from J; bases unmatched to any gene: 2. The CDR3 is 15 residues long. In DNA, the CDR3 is TGCGCCAGCAGCCTGGGACTAGCGGGAGGAAATGAGCAGTTCTTC. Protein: CASSLGLAGGNEQFF.

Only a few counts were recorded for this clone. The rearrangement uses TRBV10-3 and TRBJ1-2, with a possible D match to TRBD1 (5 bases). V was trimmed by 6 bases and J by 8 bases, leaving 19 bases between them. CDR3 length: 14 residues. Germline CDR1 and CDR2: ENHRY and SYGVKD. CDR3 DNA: TGTGCCATCAGGGCTTCGGGTGAAGGGACCGGCTACACCTTC. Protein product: CAIRASGEGTGYTF.

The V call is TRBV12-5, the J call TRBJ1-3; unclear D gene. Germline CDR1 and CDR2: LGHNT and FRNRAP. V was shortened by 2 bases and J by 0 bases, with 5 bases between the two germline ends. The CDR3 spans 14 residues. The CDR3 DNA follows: TGTGCTAGTGGTTTGTCCAACTCTGGAAACACCATATATTTT. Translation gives CASGLSNSGNTIYF.

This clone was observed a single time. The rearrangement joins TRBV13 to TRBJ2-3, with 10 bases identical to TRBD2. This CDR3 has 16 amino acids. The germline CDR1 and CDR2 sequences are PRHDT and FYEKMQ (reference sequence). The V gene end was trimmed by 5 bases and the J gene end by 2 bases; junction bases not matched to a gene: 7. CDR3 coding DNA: TGTGCCAGCAGCCCCCCCAGCGGGGGGGTCACAGATACGCAGTATTTT. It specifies CASSPPSGGVTDTQYF.

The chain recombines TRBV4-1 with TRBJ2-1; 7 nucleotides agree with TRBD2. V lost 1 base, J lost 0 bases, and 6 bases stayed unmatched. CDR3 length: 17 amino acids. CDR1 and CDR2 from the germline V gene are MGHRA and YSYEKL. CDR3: CASSQGVAGSSYNEQFF. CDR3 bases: TGCGCCAGCAGCCAAGGGGTAGCGGGTAGCTCCTACAATGAGCAGTTCTTC.

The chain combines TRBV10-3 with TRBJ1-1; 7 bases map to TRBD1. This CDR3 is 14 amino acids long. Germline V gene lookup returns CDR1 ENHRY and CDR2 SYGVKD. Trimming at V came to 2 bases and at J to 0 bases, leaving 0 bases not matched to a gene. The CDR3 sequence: CAISEGTVNTEAFF. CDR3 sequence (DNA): TGTGCCATCAGTGAGGGGACAGTGAACACTGAAGCTTTCTTT.

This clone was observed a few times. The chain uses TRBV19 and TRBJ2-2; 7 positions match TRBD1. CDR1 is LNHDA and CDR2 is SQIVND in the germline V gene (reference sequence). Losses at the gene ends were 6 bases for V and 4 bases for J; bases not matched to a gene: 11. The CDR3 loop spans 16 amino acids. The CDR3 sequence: CASRKALAGGTGELFF. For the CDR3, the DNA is TGTGCCAGTAGGAAGGCGTTGGCAGGGGGCACCGGGGAGCTGTTTTTT. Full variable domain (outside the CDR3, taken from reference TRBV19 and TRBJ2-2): DGGITQSPKYLFRKEGQNVTLSCEQNLNHDAMYWYRQDPGQGLRLIYYSQIVNDFQKGDIAEGYSVSREKKESFPLTVTSAQKNPTAFYLCASRKALAGGTGELFFGEGSRLTVL.

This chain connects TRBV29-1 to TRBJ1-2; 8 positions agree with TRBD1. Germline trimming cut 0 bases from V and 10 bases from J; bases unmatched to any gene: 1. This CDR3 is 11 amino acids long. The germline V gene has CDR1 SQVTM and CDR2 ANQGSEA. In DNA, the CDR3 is TGCAGCGTTGAAGAGGACAGGGACTACACCTTC. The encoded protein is CSVEEDRDYTF.

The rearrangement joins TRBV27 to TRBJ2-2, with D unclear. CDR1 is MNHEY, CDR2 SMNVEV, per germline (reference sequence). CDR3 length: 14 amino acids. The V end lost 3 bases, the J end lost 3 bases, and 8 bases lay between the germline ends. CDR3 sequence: CASSFWTDTGELFF. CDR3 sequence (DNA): TGTGCCAGCAGTTTTTGGACGGACACCGGGGAGCTGTTTTTT.

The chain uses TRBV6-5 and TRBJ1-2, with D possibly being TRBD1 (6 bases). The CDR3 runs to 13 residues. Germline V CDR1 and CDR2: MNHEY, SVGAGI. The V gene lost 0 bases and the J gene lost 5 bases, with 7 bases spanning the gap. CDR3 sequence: CASSYSQGYGYTF. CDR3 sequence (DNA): TGTGCCAGCAGTTACTCACAGGGTTATGGCTACACCTTC.

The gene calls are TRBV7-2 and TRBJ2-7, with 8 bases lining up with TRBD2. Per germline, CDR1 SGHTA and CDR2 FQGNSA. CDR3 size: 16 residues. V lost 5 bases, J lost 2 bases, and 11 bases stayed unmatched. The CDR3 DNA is TGTGCCAGCAGCATCGTCAGCGGGGGTTACACCTACGAGCAGTACTTC. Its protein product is CASSIVSGGYTYEQYF. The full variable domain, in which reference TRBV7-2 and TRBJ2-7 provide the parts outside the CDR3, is GAGVSQSPSNKVTEKGKDVELRCDPISGHTALYWYRQSLGQGLEFLIYFQGNSAPDKSGLPSDRFSAERTGGSVSTLTIQRTQQEDSAVYLCASSIVSGGYTYEQYFGPGTRLTVT.

As DNA, the CDR3 is TGTGCCAGCAGCCACGGCGACAGGGCCGCCTACGAGCAGTACTTC. Protein sequence: CASSHGDRAAYEQYF. V and J are TRBV7-6 and TRBJ2-7; 7 bases align to TRBD1. The length of the CDR3 is 15 residues. Germline values: CDR1 SGHVS, CDR2 FNYEAQ. V lost 5 bases, J lost 2 bases, and 9 bases stayed unmatched. The entire variable domain, with the rest obtained from reference TRBV7-6 and TRBJ2-7, is as follows: GAGVSQSPRYKVTKRGQDVALRCDPISGHVSLYWYRQALGQGPEFLTYFNYEAQQDKSGLPNDRFSAERPEGSISTLTIQRTEQRDSAMYRCASSHGDRAAYEQYFGPGTRLTVT.

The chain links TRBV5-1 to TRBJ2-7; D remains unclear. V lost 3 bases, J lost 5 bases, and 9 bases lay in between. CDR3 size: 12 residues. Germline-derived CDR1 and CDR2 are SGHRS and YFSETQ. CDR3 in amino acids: CASSYNNDEQYF. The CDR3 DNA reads TGCGCCAGCAGCTACAACAACGACGAGCAGTACTTC.

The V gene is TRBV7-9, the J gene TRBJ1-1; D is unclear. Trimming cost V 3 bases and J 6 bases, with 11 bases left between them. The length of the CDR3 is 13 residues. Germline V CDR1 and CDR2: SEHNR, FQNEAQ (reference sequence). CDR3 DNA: TGTGCCAGCAGCTTTTCGGAGGGCGCTGAAGCTTTCTTT. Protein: CASSFSEGAEAFF.

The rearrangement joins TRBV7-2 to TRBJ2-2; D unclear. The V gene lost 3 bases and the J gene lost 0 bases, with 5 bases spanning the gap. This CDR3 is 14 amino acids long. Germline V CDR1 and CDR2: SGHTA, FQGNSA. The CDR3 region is CASSFGPNTGELFF. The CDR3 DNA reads TGTGCCAGCAGCTTTGGACCGAACACCGGGGAGCTGTTTTTT.

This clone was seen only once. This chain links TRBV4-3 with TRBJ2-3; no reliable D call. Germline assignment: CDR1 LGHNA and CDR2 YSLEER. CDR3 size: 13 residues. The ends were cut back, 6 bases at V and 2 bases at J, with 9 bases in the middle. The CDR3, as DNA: TGCGCCAGCAGTCACGGGTTCACAGATACGCAGTATTTT. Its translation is CASSHGFTDTQYF.